This T cell receptor (beta chain) was sequenced during a study of cytomegalovirus exposure and HLA in healthy donors. Primers included in the PCR were 60 Vbeta and 13 Jbeta primers. The method was immunoSEQ multiplex PCR; TCRdb's version includes in-frame clones alone and lacks a portion of them. The sample records 85,000 to 100,000 clones, about 80% being singletons. After removal of 0 bases from V and 5 bases from J, the junction contained 3 bases not matched to a gene. Germline V CDR1 and CDR2: SGHNT, YYREEE (reference sequence). The CDR3 consists of 15 residues. The sample comprised PBMCs. The sequence came from a male donor in good health and CMV-seropositive. V gene TRBV5-4 combines with J gene TRBJ2-3; 10 positions agree with TRBD2. CDR3 DNA: TGTGCCAGCAGCTTGGTTGGGACTAGCGAAGATACGCAGTATTTT. It encodes CASSLVGTSEDTQYF. Based on the CDR3 plus reference TRBV5-4 and TRBJ2-3, the full variable domain is ETGVTQSPTHLIKTRGQQVTLRCSSQSGHNTVSWYQQALGQGPQFIFQYYREEENGRGNFPPRFSGLQFPNYSSELNVNALELDDSALYLCASSLVGTSEDTQYFGPGTRLTVL.